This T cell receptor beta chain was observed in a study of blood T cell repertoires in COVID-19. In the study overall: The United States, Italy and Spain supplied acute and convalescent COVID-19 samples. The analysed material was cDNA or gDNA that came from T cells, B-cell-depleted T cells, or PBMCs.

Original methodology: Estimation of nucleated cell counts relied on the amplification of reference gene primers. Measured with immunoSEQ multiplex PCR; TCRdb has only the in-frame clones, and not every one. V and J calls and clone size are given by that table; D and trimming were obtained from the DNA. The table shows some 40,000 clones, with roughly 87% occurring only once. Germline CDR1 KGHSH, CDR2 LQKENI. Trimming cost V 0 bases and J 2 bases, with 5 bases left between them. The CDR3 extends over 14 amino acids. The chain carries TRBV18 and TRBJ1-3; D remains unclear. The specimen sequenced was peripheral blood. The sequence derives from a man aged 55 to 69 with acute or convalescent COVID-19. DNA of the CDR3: TGTGCCAGCTCACCACCGTCTGCTGGAAACACCATATATTTT. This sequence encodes CASSPPSAGNTIYF.